The next 20 T cell receptor beta chains were all read from a single sample in a study of blood T cell repertoires in COVID-19. Here immunoSEQ multiplex PCR was the method, and the copy in TCRdb shows in-frame clones only, minus some. The table lists hundreds of thousands of clones, around 90% of them singletons. Sequencing was performed on PBMCs or T cells enriched from blood (not recorded which). These receptors were collected from a woman aged 18-29 years with acute COVID-19.

The chain uses TRBV4-2 and TRBJ1-1, with TRBD1 as a possible D gene (5 bases). Germline CDR1 reads LGHNA; CDR2 reads YNFKEQ. V gave up 2 bases and J gave up 1 base, with 11 bases separating them. The CDR3 contains 15 residues. CDR3 protein: CASSQPAGGNTEAFF. CDR3 in DNA: TGTGCCAGCAGCCAACCGGCGGGGGGGAACACTGAAGCTTTCTTT.

This clone occurred once. This chain links TRBV7-2 with TRBJ1-4, with unresolved D. Between the trimmed V and J ends, which lost 0 bases and 3 bases, there was a span of 8 bases. Per germline, CDR1 SGHTA and CDR2 FQGNSA. The CDR3 spans 15 residues. The CDR3 sequence: CASSLAVRANEKLFF. The CDR3, as DNA: TGTGCCAGCAGCTTAGCTGTGCGGGCTAATGAAAAACTGTTTTTT.

This clone was seen once. CDR3 region: CASSEFQGNYGYTF. The CDR3 bases are TGTGCCAGCAGTGAATTTCAGGGGAACTATGGCTACACCTTC. This chain joins TRBV6-1 and TRBJ1-2; D is perhaps TRBD1 (6 bases). This CDR3 spans 14 amino acids. The V end lost 2 bases, the J end lost 2 bases, and 9 bases lay between the germline ends. In germline, CDR1 is MNHNS, CDR2 SASEGT.

The gene calls are TRBV6-5 and TRBJ2-2, with D possibly TRBD1 on 6 matching bases. From germline, CDR1 is MNHEY and CDR2 SVGAGI. The CDR3 runs 15 residues. V lost 7 bases, J lost 4 bases, and 16 bases lay in between. As DNA, the CDR3 is TGTGCCAGCACTCGGACAGCCACAGGCACCGGGGAGCTGTTTTTT. This codes for CASTRTATGTGELFF.

The chain combines TRBV27 with TRBJ1-2, with TRBD1 matching 9 bases. The CDR3 has 13 residues. With 5 bases clipped from V and 8 bases from J, the junction kept 6 bases outside the gene matches. In germline, CDR1 is MNHEY, CDR2 SMNVEV (reference sequence). The CDR3 here is CASSPQGAWGYTF. The CDR3 DNA is TGTGCCAGCAGTCCACAGGGGGCGTGGGGCTACACCTTC.

DNA for the CDR3: TGTGCCAGCAGTTTAGGGAGGAGAAGCTATGGCTACACCTTC. Encoded protein: CASSLGRRSYGYTF. The chain carries TRBV28 and TRBJ1-2; D is undetermined. Germline CDR1 and CDR2: MDHEN and SYDVKM. This CDR3 region has 14 residues. The V and J ends lost 2 bases and 4 bases respectively, with 11 bases between them.

The V call is TRBV7-9, the J call TRBJ2-7, with 8 bases that match TRBD1. Germline V lookup: CDR1 SEHNR, CDR2 FQNEAQ (reference sequence). V lost 5 bases to trimming and J lost 3 bases; unmatched junction nucleotides: 9. This CDR3 spans 15 amino acids. The CDR3 DNA reads as TGTGCCAGCAGCGTCCGGACAGGGAAAAACTACGAGCAGTACTTC. This sequence encodes CASSVRTGKNYEQYF.

V is TRBV7-8 and J is TRBJ1-6; D is unclear. Trimming took 2 bases from V and 4 from J, leaving 6 bases between them. CDR1 and CDR2 from the germline V gene are SGHVS and FQNEAQ. The CDR3 has 14 residues. CDR3 protein: CASSLTIYNSPLHF. Written as DNA, the CDR3 is TGTGCCAGCAGCTTAACAATATATAATTCACCCCTCCACTTT.

This clone was seen only a few times. This chain connects TRBV4-1 to TRBJ2-1; D may be TRBD2 (6 bases). This CDR3 contains 14 residues. Germline loops: CDR1 MGHRA, CDR2 YSYEKL. V was cut by 1 base and J by 5 bases, with 9 bases left in between. The CDR3 loop is CASSQVSSDNEQFF. The CDR3 nucleotides read TGCGCCAGCAGCCAAGTTTCTAGCGACAATGAGCAGTTCTTC.

In this sample, this clone turned up a few times. The V gene is TRBV9, the J gene TRBJ1-1, with 7 bases aligning to TRBD1. Germline V gives CDR1 SGDLS, CDR2 YYNGEE. The length of the CDR3 is 12 residues. Trimming at V came to 3 bases and at J to 5 bases, leaving 1 base not matched to a gene. The CDR3 sequence: CASSAGGTEAFF. In DNA, the CDR3 is TGTGCCAGCAGCGCAGGGGGGACTGAAGCTTTCTTT.

V and J are TRBV5-6 and TRBJ2-2, with D perhaps matching TRBD1 (5 bases). The CDR3 sequence is 16 residues long. Germline V CDR1 and CDR2: SGHDT, YYEEEE. Trimming took off 0 bases at V and 0 bases at J, with 9 bases between the two ends. The CDR3: CASSLVGHPNTGELFF. Here the CDR3 DNA reads TGTGCCAGCAGCTTGGTCGGACACCCGAACACCGGGGAGCTGTTTTTT.

V is TRBV13 and J is TRBJ2-1; 9 nucleotides align to TRBD2. CDR3 size: 16 residues. With V trimmed by 5 bases and J by 2 bases, 7 bases remained unmatched. Germline CDR1 reads PRHDT; CDR2 reads FYEKMQ (reference sequence). CDR3 sequence reads: CASSAYLAGPYNEQFF. The CDR3 DNA reads as TGTGCCAGCAGCGCGTATCTAGCGGGGCCCTACAATGAGCAGTTCTTC.

The chain joins TRBV5-1 to TRBJ1-6; 10 nucleotides agree with TRBD1. Germline CDR1 is SGHRS and CDR2 is YFSETQ. The CDR3 length is 16 residues. V was pared by 0 bases and J by 14 bases, with 11 bases of the junction left unmatched. The CDR3 DNA reads TGCGCCAGCAGCTTGGCACCCGACAGGGGGCAGGTTTCCCTCCACTTT. Its translation is CASSLAPDRGQVSLHF. The variable domain in full, completed from reference TRBV5-1 and TRBJ1-6, reads KAGVTQTPRYLIKTRGQQVTLSCSPISGHRSVSWYQQTPGQGLQFLFEYFSETQRNKGNFPGRFSGRQFSNSRSEMNVSTLELGDSALYLCASSLAPDRGQVSLHFGNGTRLTVT.

Here the CDR3 reads CASPRGASGSGEQFF. The DNA for the CDR3 is TGTGCCAGCCCCCGGGGGGCTAGCGGGAGTGGTGAGCAGTTCTTC. The gene calls are TRBV18 and TRBJ2-1, with 10 bases fitting TRBD2. CDR1 KGHSH and CDR2 LQKENI come from the germline V gene. With V trimmed by 8 bases and J by 9 bases, 13 bases remained unmatched. This CDR3 spans 15 amino acids.

The chain recombines TRBV18 with TRBJ1-1; 7 nucleotides agree with TRBD1. Germline V gene lookup returns CDR1 KGHSH and CDR2 LQKENI. The trim removed 3 bases at V and 0 bases at J, leaving 16 bases unmatched. CDR3 length equals 19 residues. CDR3 DNA: TGTGCCAGCTCACCCAGAACGACAGGGTACGAAGCCCTGAACACTGAAGCTTTCTTT. It is translated as CASSPRTTGYEALNTEAFF.

This clone has more than one count but fewer than ten. The chain couples TRBV27 to TRBJ2-7; the D gene is possibly TRBD2 (5 bases). Germline V gives CDR1 MNHEY, CDR2 SMNVEV (reference sequence). CDR3 length: 14 residues. Trimming shortened V by 3 bases and J by 0 bases, and 9 bases separated the two germline ends. The CDR3: CASSLKRNSYEQYF. The CDR3 region has the DNA TGTGCCAGCAGTTTGAAGCGGAACTCCTACGAGCAGTACTTC.

The CDR3: CASSTGQGTSGGETQYF. The DNA of the CDR3 is TGTGCCAGCAGCACAGGACAGGGCACATCGGGGGGAGAGACCCAGTACTTC. This sequence joins TRBV7-2 and TRBJ2-5, with D perhaps TRBD1 (8 bases). Germline CDR1 SGHTA, CDR2 FQGNSA. This CDR3 spans 17 amino acids. The V end was cut by 5 bases, the J end by 4 bases, with 23 bases between.

V gene TRBV7-9 combines with J gene TRBJ1-1; a weak D match, TRBD1 (5 bases). The germline CDR1 and CDR2 sequences are SEHNR and FQNEAQ (reference sequence). The CDR3 runs to 14 residues. The ends were cut back, 0 bases at V and 5 bases at J, with 10 bases in the middle. CDR3 nucleotide sequence: TGTGCCAGCAGCTTAGCGGGGGGGAAAACTGAAGCTTTCTTT. This encodes CASSLAGGKTEAFF.

The chain uses TRBV27 and TRBJ1-3; D gene uncertain. The CDR3 runs to 15 residues. V was pared by 3 bases and J by 0 bases, with 9 bases between. Germline V gene data show CDR1 as MNHEY and CDR2 as SMNVEV (reference sequence). CDR3 coding DNA: TGTGCCAGCAGTTTTAACGGACTCTCTGGAAACACCATATATTTT. It codes for CASSFNGLSGNTIYF.

This chain uses TRBV27 with TRBJ2-2, with D perhaps TRBD2 (5 bases). The germline CDR1 and CDR2 sequences are MNHEY and SMNVEV (reference sequence). CDR3 size: 16 residues. V shed 6 bases and J shed 0 bases, with 14 bases lying between them. CDR3: CASRGRAETNTGELFF. Written as DNA, the CDR3 is TGTGCCAGCAGGGGTCGAGCGGAAACGAACACCGGGGAGCTGTTTTTT.